The 8 T cell receptor beta chains listed next were all sequenced from one sample in a study of technical replicates of blood from a few donors. Generated by immunoSEQ multiplex PCR, the TCRdb table keeps only in-frame clones and is missing some. Seen here are roughly 70,000 clones, around 93% observed once, and the top ten hold about 0.25%. Sequenced material: T cells isolated from PBMCs. These receptors all come from a human donor in good health.

The chain joins TRBV7-9 to TRBJ2-1; 7 nucleotides match TRBD2. The CDR3 spans 16 residues. With 2 bases clipped from V and 4 bases from J, the junction kept 8 bases outside the gene matches. Germline values: CDR1 SEHNR, CDR2 FQNEAQ (reference sequence). The CDR3 loop is CASSLKWAGEYNEQFF. CDR3 bases: TGTGCCAGCAGCTTAAAATGGGCGGGGGAGTACAATGAGCAGTTCTTC.

The chain's CDR3 is CASSFTEKYGYTF. The CDR3 bases are TGTGCCAGCAGCTTCACAGAAAAATATGGCTACACCTTC. V and J are TRBV11-3 and TRBJ1-2; no clear D. V lost 3 bases, J lost 5 bases, and 10 bases lay in between. The germline V gene has CDR1 SGHNT and CDR2 YENEEA. CDR3 length equals 13 residues.

In DNA form, the CDR3 reads TGCGCCAGCAGTGAGTCCACGACAGGGAGCTACACCTTC. Protein product: CASSESTTGSYTF. The genes are TRBV10-1 and TRBJ1-2; 7 nucleotides align to TRBD1. Germline V CDR1 and CDR2: WNHNN, SYGVQD (reference sequence). The CDR3 loop spans 13 amino acids. V lost 0 bases and J lost 9; bases outside the gene matches: 4.

The rearrangement joins TRBV11-3 to TRBJ2-7; a weak D match, TRBD2 (6 bases). Germline assignment: CDR1 SGHNT and CDR2 YENEEA. This CDR3 is built from 14 residues. Trimming took off 1 base at V and 5 bases at J, with 12 bases between the two ends. CDR3 DNA sequence: TGTGCCAGCAGCTTAGTTTTCCGGGGGAACGAGCAGTACTTC. This gives the protein CASSLVFRGNEQYF.

The chain employs TRBV6-5 and TRBJ2-7; the D gene is possibly TRBD1 (5 bases). Germline assignment: CDR1 MNHEY and CDR2 SVGAGI. The CDR3 is 12 amino acids. V was clipped by 6 bases and J by 3 bases, with 9 bases between them. The CDR3 DNA reads TGTGCCAGCAGCGAGGACAACTACGAGCAGTACTTC. Translating it yields CASSEDNYEQYF.

On this clone itself: A read error may account for a junction end that differs from germline. Other DNA sequences in the same sample also yield this CDR3. The chain joins TRBV30 to TRBJ2-5, with 8 bases fitting TRBD1. Germline CDR1 is GTSNPN and CDR2 is SVGIG (reference sequence). This CDR3 has 13 residues. The CDR3, as DNA: TGTGCCTGGAGGGGACAGGCGGTAGAGACCCAATACTTC. It translates to CAWRGQAVETQYF.

V usage is TRBV7-9 and J usage is TRBJ1-1; tentative D call: TRBD1 (6 bases). Trimming pared 1 base from V and 5 bases from J, leaving 8 bases between. Looked up from germline, CDR1 is SEHNR and CDR2 is FQNEAQ (reference sequence). CDR3 length: 13 amino acids. CDR3 in DNA: TGTGCCAGCAGCTTAGTAGGACAGACTGAAGCTTTCTTT. Its protein is CASSLVGQTEAFF.

The J gene is TRBJ2-2, the V gene TRBV28; TRBD1 aligns across 9 bases. The CDR3 is made up of 15 amino acids. CDR1 MDHEN and CDR2 SYDVKM come from the germline V gene. J was trimmed by 4 bases and V by 4 bases; bases with no gene match: 4. CDR3 nucleotides: TGTGCCAGCAGTTCCGGACAGGGGTTCACCGGGGAGCTGTTTTTT. It specifies CASSSGQGFTGELFF.